This T cell receptor (beta chain) was retrieved from a study of T cells in Graves' hyperthyroidism and ophthalmopathy. Study-level information: The authors collected peripheral blood at initial diagnosis, before any treatment. General observations from the study: Patients with ophthalmopathy were separated from those with stable hyperthyroidism by a 13 V-J model. Among clonotypes expanded in thyroid above 0.001, most were also found in blood.

Template material for amplifying TCR beta CDR3 regions consisted of RNA transcripts. Using the HTBI primer set, a first-round RT-PCR was run on the TCR CDR3. TCRdb analysed the multiplex PCR reads with MiXCR anew, one entry per CDR3 protein. The repertoire consists of about 610,000 distinct CDR3 sequences, with 16% occurring once and the leading ten covering under 3.5%. In its sample, this clonotype was seen many times. Its specificity is unknown. There are 14 residues in the CDR3. Germline CDR1 reads SQVTM; CDR2 reads ANQGSEA. The V and J ends lost 7 bases and 7 bases, in that order; junction bases with no gene match: 8. Criteria for exclusion of patients were uncontrolled infection, other autoimmune disease, pregnancy or lactation.

V is TRBV29-1 and J is TRBJ2-3, with 13 nucleotides matching TRBD2. The sequencing sample was made of blood. The receptor comes from a woman between 35 and 50 years old with Graves' ophthalmopathy. CDR3: CSGTGTSGAYTQYF. For the CDR3, the DNA is TGCAGCGGGACCGGGACTAGCGGGGCTTATACGCAGTATTTT.